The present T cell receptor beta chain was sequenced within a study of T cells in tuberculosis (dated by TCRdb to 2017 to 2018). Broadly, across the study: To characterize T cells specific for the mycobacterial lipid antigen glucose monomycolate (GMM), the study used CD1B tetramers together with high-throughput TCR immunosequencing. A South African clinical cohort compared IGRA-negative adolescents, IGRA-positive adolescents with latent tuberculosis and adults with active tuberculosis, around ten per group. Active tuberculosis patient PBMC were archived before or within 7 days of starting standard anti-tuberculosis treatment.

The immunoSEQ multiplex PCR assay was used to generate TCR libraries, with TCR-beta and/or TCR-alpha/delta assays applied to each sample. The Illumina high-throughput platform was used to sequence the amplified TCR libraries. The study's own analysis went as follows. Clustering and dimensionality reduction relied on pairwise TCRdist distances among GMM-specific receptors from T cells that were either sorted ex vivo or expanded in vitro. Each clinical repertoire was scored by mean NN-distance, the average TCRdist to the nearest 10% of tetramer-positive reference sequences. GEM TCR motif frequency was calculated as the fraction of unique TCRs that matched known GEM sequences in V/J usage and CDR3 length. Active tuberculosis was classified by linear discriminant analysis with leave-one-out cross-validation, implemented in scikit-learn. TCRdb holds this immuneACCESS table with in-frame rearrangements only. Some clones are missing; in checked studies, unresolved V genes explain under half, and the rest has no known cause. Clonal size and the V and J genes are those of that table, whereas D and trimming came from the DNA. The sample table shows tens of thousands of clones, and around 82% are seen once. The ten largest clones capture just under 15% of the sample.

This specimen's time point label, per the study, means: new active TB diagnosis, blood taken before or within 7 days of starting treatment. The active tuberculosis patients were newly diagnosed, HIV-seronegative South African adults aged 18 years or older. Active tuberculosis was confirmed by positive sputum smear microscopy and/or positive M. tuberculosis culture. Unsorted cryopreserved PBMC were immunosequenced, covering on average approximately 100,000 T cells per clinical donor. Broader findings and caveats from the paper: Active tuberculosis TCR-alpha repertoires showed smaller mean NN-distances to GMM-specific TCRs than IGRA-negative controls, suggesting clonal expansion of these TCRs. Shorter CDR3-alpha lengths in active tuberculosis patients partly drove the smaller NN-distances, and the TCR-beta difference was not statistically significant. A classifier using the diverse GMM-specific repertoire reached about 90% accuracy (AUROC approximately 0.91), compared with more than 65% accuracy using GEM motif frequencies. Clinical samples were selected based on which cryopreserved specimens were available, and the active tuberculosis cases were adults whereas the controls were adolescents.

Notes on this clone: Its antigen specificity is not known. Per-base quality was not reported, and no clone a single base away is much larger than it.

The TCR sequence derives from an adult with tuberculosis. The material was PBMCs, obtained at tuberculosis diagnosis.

The CDR3 amino acid sequence is: CASGLSNTGELFF. The DNA is as follows: TGCGCCAGCGGACTATCTAACACCGGGGAGCTGTTTTTT. The rearrangement joined TRBV10-1 to TRBJ2-2, and the D gene may be TRBD2, 6 bases matching. The CDR3 covers 13 residues, taking in both the cysteine and the phenylalanine. Left in the record is the CDR3 DNA by itself, 39 bases read in frame from the first base. V lost 8 bases and J lost 2 bases; the stretch between them is 9 bases long. CDR1 and CDR2 were assigned from the germline V gene (reference sequence) as WNHNN and SYGVQD.